The clone carrying this T cell receptor (beta chain) was seen at least ten times. Per the germline V gene, CDR1 is PRHDT and CDR2 is FYEKMQ (reference sequence). Trimming cost V 5 bases and J 2 bases; bases outside gene matches: 11. The CDR3 is made up of 16 amino acids. The sample's time point: newly diagnosed GD, antithyroid drugs for less than 3 months. PBMC-derived RNA was used for the TCR library. This specimen comes from a study of regulatory T cells in long-lasting Graves disease. Arm-PCR of CDR3 regions with iRepertoire HTBI primers generated TCR beta libraries. Each CDR3 protein is one row after TCRdb ran MiXCR on the multiplex PCR reads. The sample contains over 300,000 distinct CDR3 sequences, around 16% of which appear only once.

Here the sequenced sample was peripheral blood mononuclear cells (PBMCs), taken at new diagnosis, from a patient treated with antithyroid drugs. The gene calls are TRBV13 and TRBJ2-7; TRBD1 agrees at 8 bases. The clonotype comes from a female donor with Graves disease. The CDR3 reads CASSPRQGRKAYEQYF. The CDR3 DNA follows: TGTGCCAGCAGCCCGCGACAGGGGCGAAAAGCCTACGAGCAGTACTTC. Drawing the rest from reference TRBV13 and TRBJ2-7, the complete variable domain is AAGVIQSPRHLIKEKRETATLKCYPIPRHDTVYWYQQGPGQDPQFLISFYEKMQSDKGSIPDRFSAQQFSDYHSELNMSSLELGDSALYFCASSPRQGRKAYEQYFGPGTRLTVT.